This T cell receptor beta chain was recovered during a study of blood T cells in healthy people across ages. The length of the CDR3 is 12 residues. The germline CDR1 and CDR2 sequences are LNHDA and SQIVND (reference sequence). With V trimmed by 8 bases and J by 10 bases, 9 bases remained unmatched. Alongside a J-beta primer mix, a sample-barcoded 5' primer served in a second PCR lasting roughly 6 to 11 cycles. Every single cDNA molecule received a tag from a template-switch adaptor with 12 random nucleotides. MiXCR, applied by TCRdb to the 5' RACE reads, yields one record per CDR3 protein. The sample lists 600,000 to 850,000 distinct CDR3 sequences; approximately 43% were seen once.

This chain joins TRBV19 and TRBJ2-7; TRBD1 agrees at 9 bases. What was sequenced was blood. This TCR was recovered from a woman aged 55 to 70 in good health. In DNA, the CDR3 is TGTGCCAGTGAGGAGGACAGGGGAACCCAGTACTTC. Amino acids: CASEEDRGTQYF.